Following are 13 T cell receptor beta chains from one sample sequenced in a study of T cells in placental villitis. TCR-beta CDR3 regions were amplified from genomic DNA with the immunoSEQ v4 bias-controlled multiplex PCR assay, run blinded to group allocation. TCRdb's version of the immuneACCESS table is confined to in-frame rearrangements and falls short of the full clone set. An unresolved V gene accounts for under half of the shortfall where checked; the remainder is of unknown origin. In this sample the table shows 750 to 800 clones, over 85% of which occur a single time. Clones ranked in the top ten supply 11% of the sample. Sequenced sample: placental tissue containing maternal and fetal cells. The receptors shown here come from a human donor in good health; the placental T cells may come from both mother and fetus.

This chain joins TRBV7-3 and TRBJ2-2; 7 nucleotides match TRBD2. Trimming took 4 bases from V and 0 from J; bases not matched to a gene: 2. CDR3 size: 15 residues. Germline values: CDR1 SGHTA, CDR2 FQGTGA. The CDR3, as DNA: TGTGCCAGCAGCTCGGGACTAACGAACACCGGGGAGCTGTTTTTT. It yields the protein CASSSGLTNTGELFF.

With regard to this clone: The junction and the germline gene differ at one end; a read error may be behind it. The chain links TRBV7-2 to TRBJ2-7, with a possible D match to TRBD2 (6 bases). This CDR3 contains 14 residues. CDR1 and CDR2 from the germline V gene are SGHTA and FQGNSA. The CDR3 here is CASSLASREDEQYF. CDR3 coding DNA: TGTGCCAGCAGCCTAGCGTCCAGGGAGGACGAGCAGTACTTC. Full variable domain (remainder filled in from reference TRBV7-2 and TRBJ2-7): GAGVSQSPSNKVTEKGKDVELRCDPISGHTALYWYRQSLGQGLEFLIYFQGNSAPDKSGLPSDRFSAERTGGSVSTLTIQRTQQEDSAVYLCASSLASREDEQYFGPGTRLTVT.

This sequence joins TRBV6-5 and TRBJ1-2, with TRBD1 as a possible D gene (6 bases). CDR1 is MNHEY, CDR2 SVGAGI, per germline. The CDR3 consists of 13 residues. V was cut by 1 base and J by 8 bases, with 11 bases left in between. The CDR3, as DNA: TGTGCCAGCAGTTACTTCTACAGGGTCGGCTACACCTTC. Its translation: CASSYFYRVGYTF.

CDR3 bases: TGTGCCAGCAGTTTCGGGGGCGCCTATGGCTACACCTTC. Its translation is CASSFGGAYGYTF. This chain joins TRBV28 and TRBJ1-2, with D tentatively TRBD1 (6 bases). The CDR3 is made up of 13 amino acids. V lost 3 bases and J 4 bases, leaving 9 bases between the germline ends. Per germline, CDR1 MDHEN and CDR2 SYDVKM.

J is TRBJ2-5 and V is TRBV28, with 8 nucleotides matching TRBD2. With V trimmed by 6 bases and J by 2 bases, 2 bases remained unmatched. Per the germline V gene, CDR1 is MDHEN and CDR2 is SYDVKM. CDR3 length: 13 residues. The CDR3 DNA sequence: TGTGCCAGCAGACTAGCGGTACAAGAGACCCAGTACTTC. It encodes CASRLAVQETQYF.

The chain couples TRBV5-1 to TRBJ2-3; 7 positions match TRBD2. CDR3 size: 13 residues. Germline CDR1 is SGHRS and CDR2 is YFSETQ. The junction had 0 bases not matched to a gene; V was cut back by 1 base and J by 4 bases. CDR3 in amino acids: CASSLTSADTQYF. Here the CDR3 DNA reads TGCGCCAGCAGCTTGACTAGCGCAGATACGCAGTATTTT.

This rearrangement joins TRBV10-3 to TRBJ2-5; tentatively, D is TRBD1 (6 bases). The CDR3 spans 13 residues. V was clipped by 5 bases and J by 0 bases, with 7 bases between them. In germline, CDR1 is ENHRY, CDR2 SYGVKD. For the CDR3, the DNA is TGTGCCATCAGTAGACAGGACCAAGAGACCCAGTACTTC. Translating it yields CAISRQDQETQYF.

The V call is TRBV6-5, the J call TRBJ2-1; D gene ambiguous. Germline V gives CDR1 MNHEY, CDR2 SVGAGI. The length of the CDR3 is 11 residues. The V and J ends lost 6 bases and 4 bases respectively, with 4 bases between them. The DNA of the CDR3 is TGTGCCAGCAGCCGGTACAATGAGCAGTTCTTC. The encoded protein is CASSRYNEQFF.

This clone was recorded a few times. This chain connects TRBV6-1 to TRBJ1-4; D gene ambiguous. Germline assignment: CDR1 MNHNS and CDR2 SASEGT. The CDR3 contains 15 residues. V lost 2 bases and J lost 1, with 8 bases in between. The CDR3 loop reads CASSELGGTNEKLFF. Here the CDR3 DNA reads TGTGCCAGCAGTGAATTGGGAGGAACTAATGAAAAACTGTTTTTT.

Points on this clone: An end of the junction does not agree with germline; a read error may underlie this. The CDR3 sequence: CASSSGTGELLF. The CDR3 coding sequence is TGTGCCAGCTCCTCGGGCACCGGGGAGCTGCTTTTT. J is TRBJ2-2 and V is TRBV18, with a weak D call TRBD2 (5 bases). The CDR3 runs to 12 residues. CDR1 is KGHSH and CDR2 is LQKENI in the germline V gene.

This chain links TRBV6-1 with TRBJ2-4; 8 bases are a match to TRBD1. The CDR3 spans 16 residues. Germline values: CDR1 MNHNS, CDR2 SASEGT. V shed 2 bases and J 0 bases; nucleotides not matched to a gene: 3. The CDR3 bases are TGTGCCAGCAGTGAATGGGACAGGCTAGCCAAAAACATTCAGTACTTC. Its protein product is CASSEWDRLAKNIQYF.

A few counts support this clone. The rearrangement uses TRBV6-2 or TRBV6-3 and TRBJ2-3, with no clear D. Looked up from germline, CDR1 is MNHEY and CDR2 is SVGEGT. CDR3 length equals 12 residues. Trimming pared 4 bases from V and 6 bases from J, leaving 8 bases between. CDR3 nucleotide sequence: TGTGCCAGCAGTTTACTCGCCGATACGCAGTATTTT. It codes for CASSLLADTQYF.

J is TRBJ2-7 and V is TRBV19, with D perhaps TRBD2 (6 bases). CDR1 is LNHDA, CDR2 SQIVND, per germline (reference sequence). The CDR3 covers 13 residues. Trimming removed 3 bases at V and 0 bases at J, with 6 bases between. The CDR3 loop is CASSISGSYEQYF. The CDR3 coding sequence is TGTGCCAGTAGTATTAGCGGCTCCTACGAGCAGTACTTC.